This T cell receptor (beta chain) was found in a study of shared clonotypes between healthy human individuals. V was clipped by 3 bases and J by 4 bases; unmatched bases: 6. Germline CDR1 is MNHEY and CDR2 is SVGAGI. The CDR3 is made up of 14 amino acids. With regard to this clone: At the DNA level, this CDR3 is encoded by other sequences in the same sample as well.

Assay used: immunoSEQ multiplex PCR; TCRdb lists only in-frame clones, some missing. This sample yields fewer than 3 million clones, of which 92% are seen a single time; around 0.35% belongs to the top ten. The source is a man in his late teens or twenties in good health. Some clones in this sample may be carry-over from other donors' samples. The sequencing sample was made of naive CD4+ T cells from PBMCs. Documented subset: CD45RA+ positively selected. The rearrangement joins TRBV6-5 to TRBJ2-7; 7 bases are shared with TRBD2. The CDR3 loop reads CASSYSGGSYEQYF. The CDR3 DNA reads TGTGCCAGCAGTTATTCCGGGGGGAGTTACGAGCAGTACTTC.